These T cell receptor beta chains were read from a single sample in a study of chemoradiotherapy in HPV16-positive cancers. Clones were sequenced by immunoSEQ multiplex PCR, and TCRdb holds only the in-frame ones, with some missing. The table lists around 10,000 clones, approximately 83% of them singletons. This sample comprised blood, obtained from a patient who underwent chemoradiotherapy. Receptor source: a human donor with HPV-associated anogenital cancer. Both conserved end residues are part of each CDR3.

length: 19
J: TRBJ1-1
V: TRBV2
CDR3: CASSELFGVTGERVTEAFF

length: 17
J: TRBJ1-2
V: TRBV18
CDR3: CASSPLEDPSQLGGYTF

length: 14
J: TRBJ1-4
V: TRBV19
CDR3: CASKNSPTNEKLFF

length: 16
J: TRBJ2-7
V: TRBV11-2
CDR3: CASSLRDRDSAYEQYF

length: 15
J: TRBJ1-4
V: TRBV19
CDR3: CASSIFGGPSEKLFF

length: 16
J: TRBJ1-4
V: TRBV11-2
CDR3: CASSRLRGRTNEKLFF

length: 15
J: TRBJ2-1
V: TRBV5-5
CDR3: CASSDPSRGMNEQFF

length: 15
J: TRBJ1-5
V: TRBV27
CDR3: CASSPGGGSNQPQHF

length: 12
J: TRBJ1-6
V: TRBV11-2
CDR3: CASSLGNSPLHF

length: 14
J: TRBJ2-1
V: TRBV29-1
CDR3: CSVGPTLLGDEQFF

length: 17
J: TRBJ1-2
V: TRBV4-3
CDR3: CASSQDADSGGKDGYTF

length: 15
J: TRBJ1-2
V: TRBV4-3
CDR3: CASSQSGQRNYGYTF

length: 17
J: TRBJ1-5
V: TRBV12-5
CDR3: CASGFSPDSISNQPQHF

length: 15
J: TRBJ2-3
V: TRBV11-1
CDR3: CASSSKGHLADTQYF

length: 16
J: TRBJ2-2
V: TRBV9
CDR3: CASSVGGTALTGELFF

length: 14
J: TRBJ1-4
V: TRBV5-1
CDR3: CASSLDGTNEKLFF

length: 16
J: TRBJ2-7
V: TRBV6-5
CDR3: CASSYSRGEWFYEQYF